The 9 T cell receptor beta chains below come from one sample, sequenced in a study of technical replicates of blood from a few donors. Method: immunoSEQ multiplex PCR; TCRdb's copy keeps in-frame clones and lacks some. This repertoire shows more than 75,000 clones, roughly 94% found once; its top ten account for 0.2% to 0.25%. The sample consisted of T cells isolated from PBMCs. The origin of the receptors is a human donor in good health.

The chain carries TRBV27 and TRBJ2-7; 8 nucleotides line up with TRBD2. The CDR3 has 16 amino acids. The V gene's germline CDR1 is MNHEY and CDR2 SMNVEV (reference sequence). Losses at the gene ends were 5 bases for V and 2 bases for J; bases not matched to a gene: 11. The CDR3 bases are TGTGCCAGCAGTACCTATAGCGGGACGGCCCCCTACGAGCAGTACTTC. Translating gives CASSTYSGTAPYEQYF.

The chain joins TRBV11-2 to TRBJ2-2; 8 nucleotides match TRBD2. The germline V gene encodes CDR1 SGHAT and CDR2 FQNNGV. The CDR3 contains 14 residues. Unmatched junction bases numbered 5, after V lost 3 bases and J lost 8 bases. CDR3 residues: CASSFNSGVGELFF. CDR3 bases: TGTGCCAGCAGCTTTAATAGCGGGGTAGGGGAGCTGTTTTTT.

The V and J genes are TRBV30 and TRBJ1-2; D not certain. Germline V gene sequence: CDR1 GTSNPN, CDR2 SVGIG (reference sequence). CDR3 length: 13 residues. V lost 0 bases to trimming and J lost 8 bases, with 13 bases between them. The CDR3 region has the DNA TGTGCCTGGAGTGTAATTGGCAGCGGAGGCTACACCTTC. Encoded protein: CAWSVIGSGGYTF. Together with reference TRBV30 and TRBJ1-2, the CDR3 gives the full variable domain: SQTIHQWPATLVQPVGSPLSLECTVEGTSNPNLYWYRQAAGRGLQLLFYSVGIGQISSEVPQNLSASRPQDRQFILSSKKLLLSDSGFYLCAWSVIGSGGYTFGSGTRLTVV.

A single count supports this clone. The chain joins TRBV4-1 to TRBJ2-7, with 11 nucleotides matching TRBD2. This CDR3 is built from 17 residues. V shed 1 base, J shed 2 bases, and the junction held 7 bases outside the gene matches. The germline V gene encodes CDR1 MGHRA and CDR2 YSYEKL. The CDR3 bases are TGCGCCAGCAGCCAAGCTTCAGGACTAGCGGGTGCCTACGAGCAGTACTTC. This encodes CASSQASGLAGAYEQYF.

This chain joins TRBV5-4 and TRBJ2-7, with a weak D call TRBD1 (7 bases). V shed 4 bases and J shed 1 base, with 15 bases lying between them. The germline V gene encodes CDR1 SGHNT and CDR2 YYREEE (reference sequence). The CDR3 is 15 amino acids. DNA of the CDR3: TGTGCCAGCAGCGGTGGGGGGACAGTTTCCTACGAGCAGTACTTC. The encoded protein is CASSGGGTVSYEQYF. Supplemented by reference TRBV5-4 and TRBJ2-7, the full variable domain reads ETGVTQSPTHLIKTRGQQVTLRCSSQSGHNTVSWYQQALGQGPQFIFQYYREEENGRGNFPPRFSGLQFPNYSSELNVNALELDDSALYLCASSGGGTVSYEQYFGPGTRLTVT.

The chain joins TRBV28 to TRBJ2-7; TRBD1 matches at 10 bases. After removal of 5 bases from V and 3 bases from J, the junction contained 7 bases not matched to a gene. From germline, CDR1 is MDHEN and CDR2 SYDVKM. The CDR3 contains 15 residues. As DNA, the CDR3 is TGTGCCAGCAGTCCCCCGGGACAGGGGATCTACGAGCAGTACTTC. Translating it yields CASSPPGQGIYEQYF.

The chain recombines TRBV19 with TRBJ2-2, with D possibly matching TRBD2 (5 bases). Trimming pared 8 bases from V and 6 bases from J, leaving 10 bases between. Germline CDR1 LNHDA, CDR2 SQIVND (reference sequence). CDR3 length equals 12 residues. CDR3 protein: CASHPGAGELFF. The CDR3 DNA sequence: TGTGCCAGTCACCCCGGGGCCGGGGAGCTGTTTTTT.

J is TRBJ1-2 and V is TRBV14; D is unresolved. Germline V CDR1 and CDR2: SGHDN, FVKESK. V was pared by 6 bases and J by 4 bases, with 12 bases between. CDR3 length equals 13 residues. The CDR3 region has the DNA TGTGCCAGCAGTCCGGGGAACGGCTATGGCTACACCTTC. As protein: CASSPGNGYGYTF.

The gene calls are TRBV20-1 and TRBJ1-2; 7 bases fit TRBD1. V dropped 6 bases and J dropped 6; count of bases not matched to a gene: 4. The length of the CDR3 is 11 residues. Germline-derived CDR1 and CDR2 are DFQATT and SNEGSKA (reference sequence). The CDR3 DNA is TGCAGTGCCAGTACAGGGGATGGCTACACCTTC. Its protein product is CSASTGDGYTF.